These 5 T cell receptor beta chains were all obtained from the same sample, sequenced in a study of CD8 T cells in ankylosing spondylitis. TCRdb used MiXCR to reprocess the 5' RACE reads, holding one entry per CDR3 protein. The sample includes 250,000 or so distinct CDR3 sequences, more than 20% seen only once; the top ten take more than 0.6%. The sequencing input was blood, either unsorted or a sorted T cell fraction (not recorded which). Source of these receptors: a male donor with ankylosing spondylitis or in good health (not recorded which).

This clonotype was observed many times. The chain employs TRBV29-1 and TRBJ1-2; D is possibly TRBD1 (5 bases). Germline assignment: CDR1 SQVTM and CDR2 ANQGSEA. V was shortened by 1 base and J by 7 bases, with 13 bases between the two germline ends. The CDR3 extends over 13 amino acids. The CDR3 reads CSVEAARDAGYTF. The CDR3, as DNA: TGCAGCGTTGAAGCCGCCAGGGACGCTGGCTACACCTTC.

Comment on this clonotype: A much larger clonotype is one base distant, so this may be a read error. The chain recombines TRBV7-9 with TRBJ2-3; D gene ambiguous. This CDR3 has 13 amino acids. Germline-derived CDR1 and CDR2 are SEHNR and FQNEAQ (reference sequence). With 2 bases removed from V and 2 bases from J, the gap between germline ends came to 5 bases. In DNA form, the CDR3 reads TGTGCCAGCAGCTTAAACGTCACAGATACGCAGTATTTT. Its protein product is CASSLNVTDTQYF.

This clonotype was seen a handful of times. The chain is built from TRBV20-1 and TRBJ1-5; 8 nucleotides match TRBD1. CDR1 and CDR2 from the germline V gene are DFQATT and SNEGSKA (reference sequence). The CDR3 consists of 14 residues. Losses at the gene ends were 3 bases for V and 4 bases for J; bases not matched to a gene: 5. The CDR3 is CSARGQVQNQPQHF. CDR3 DNA: TGCAGTGCTAGGGGACAGGTACAAAATCAGCCCCAGCATTTT.

The J gene is TRBJ2-4, the V gene TRBV20-1; 10 bases are shared with TRBD1. V trimming: 1 base; J trimming: 6 bases; junction bases outside the gene matches: 3. The CDR3 loop spans 14 amino acids. CDR1 DFQATT and CDR2 SNEGSKA come from the germline V gene (reference sequence). CDR3 protein: CSARGTGGGNIQYF. In nucleotides, the CDR3 is TGCAGTGCTAGAGGGACAGGGGGGGGAAACATTCAGTACTTC.

This clonotype was recorded many times. The V gene is TRBV12-3 or TRBV12-4, the J gene TRBJ2-5; possibly TRBD1 for D (5 bases). Trimming removed 3 bases at V and 5 bases at J, with 10 bases between. This CDR3 has 13 amino acids. The CDR3 loop is CASSFGQRETQYF. The DNA of the CDR3 is TGTGCCAGCAGTTTTGGACAACGGGAGACCCAGTACTTC.